This is a list of T cell receptor beta chains from one sample in a study of blood T cell repertoires in COVID-19. Some clones are missing from TCRdb's copy, which holds only in-frame ones; the method was immunoSEQ multiplex PCR. The sample shows about 39,000 clones, about 94% of them seen only once. The source material was peripheral blood. Every receptor here comes from a human donor with active COVID-19. The donor label of this sample is uncertain. The CDR3 runs from the conserved cysteine through the conserved F or W. Fields, in order: D gene, clone size, V gene, J gene, CDR3 DNA, CDR3 protein. D genes are given only for firm matches. Expanded clones get a size class; other rows say once, few or many, or leave the size out.

d_gene: .; abundance: .; v_gene: TRBV5-1; j_gene: TRBJ1-2; CDR3nt: TGCGCCAGCAGCTTGTCCCCAGGGGAGGGCTATGGCTACACCTTC; CDR3aa: CASSLSPGEGYGYTF
d_gene: TRBD2; abundance: .; v_gene: TRBV5-1; j_gene: TRBJ2-5; CDR3nt: TGCGCCAGCAGCTTGGAAGTAGCGGGGGGGCAGGAGACCCAGTACTTC; CDR3aa: CASSLEVAGGQETQYF
d_gene: .; abundance: .; v_gene: TRBV7-2; j_gene: TRBJ2-7; CDR3nt: TGTGCCAGCAGCTTTGGACAGAGATACGAGCAGTACTTC; CDR3aa: CASSFGQRYEQYF
d_gene: TRBD1; abundance: once; v_gene: TRBV7-9; j_gene: TRBJ1-4; CDR3nt: TGTGCCAGCAGCCCGTGGGACAGCCAAGCAACTAATGAAAAACTGTTTTTT; CDR3aa: CASSPWDSQATNEKLFF
d_gene: TRBD1; abundance: .; v_gene: TRBV15; j_gene: TRBJ1-6; CDR3nt: TGTGCCACCAGCGAAAGACCCAGCCCAGGGGGTCATTCACCCCTCCACTTT; CDR3aa: CATSERPSPGGHSPLHF
d_gene: .; abundance: .; v_gene: TRBV7-2; j_gene: TRBJ2-7; CDR3nt: TGTGCCAGCAGCCTTGGGTCCCTGAGAGGAGAGCAGTACTTC; CDR3aa: CASSLGSLRGEQYF
d_gene: TRBD2; abundance: .; v_gene: TRBV27; j_gene: TRBJ2-4; CDR3nt: TGTGCCAGCAGTTTATACCGCGGGACTAGCGGGACTTTGCTGAAAAACATTCAGTACTTC; CDR3aa: CASSLYRGTSGTLLKNIQYF
d_gene: .; abundance: once; v_gene: TRBV6-6; j_gene: TRBJ1-2; CDR3nt: TGTGCCAGCACTCCTCCACGGGGGGAGGAGGACTATGGCTACACCTTC; CDR3aa: CASTPPRGEEDYGYTF
d_gene: TRBD1; abundance: .; v_gene: TRBV18; j_gene: TRBJ2-5; CDR3nt: TGTGCCAGCTCACCTCTCTGGGACAGGGGGCAAGAAGAGACCCAGTACTTC; CDR3aa: CASSPLWDRGQEETQYF
d_gene: TRBD1; abundance: .; v_gene: TRBV4-1; j_gene: TRBJ2-7; CDR3nt: TGCGCCAGCAGTAGTGGGGACAGGGGTTTTTACGAGCAGTACTTC; CDR3aa: CASSSGDRGFYEQYF
d_gene: .; abundance: .; v_gene: TRBV10-3; j_gene: TRBJ2-1; CDR3nt: TGTGCCATCAGTGAGTCGTTGGACAGAGGGCAGTTCTTC; CDR3aa: CAISESLDRGQFF
d_gene: .; abundance: .; v_gene: TRBV10-3; j_gene: TRBJ2-7; CDR3nt: TGTGCCATCAGGCAGGGAAGGTACGAGCAGTACTTC; CDR3aa: CAIRQGRYEQYF
d_gene: TRBD1; abundance: .; v_gene: TRBV11-3; j_gene: TRBJ2-7; CDR3nt: TGTGCCAGCAGCTTCGGACAGGAAACCTACGAGCAGTACTTC; CDR3aa: CASSFGQETYEQYF
d_gene: .; abundance: .; v_gene: TRBV11-2; j_gene: TRBJ2-7; CDR3nt: TGTGCCACCCGCGATCCGAGGCAGCTCGAGCAGTACTTC; CDR3aa: CATRDPRQLEQYF
d_gene: .; abundance: .; v_gene: TRBV27; j_gene: TRBJ1-1; CDR3nt: TGTGCCAGCAGTCACGACAGCTTAAACACTGAAGCTTTCTTT; CDR3aa: CASSHDSLNTEAFF
d_gene: .; abundance: .; v_gene: TRBV3-1/TRBV3-2; j_gene: TRBJ2-2; CDR3nt: TGTGCCAGCAGCCAAGATTTGCGGCAGGGGGAGCTGTTTTTT; CDR3aa: CASSQDLRQGELFF
d_gene: TRBD2; abundance: .; v_gene: TRBV9; j_gene: TRBJ2-2; CDR3nt: TGTGCCAGCAGCGTCAGAGCGGGAGAGGACACCGGGGAGCTGTTTTTT; CDR3aa: CASSVRAGEDTGELFF
d_gene: TRBD2; abundance: .; v_gene: TRBV11-2; j_gene: TRBJ2-3; CDR3nt: TGTGCCAGCAGCTTAGCGACTAGCGGTTCCACAGATACGCAGTATTTT; CDR3aa: CASSLATSGSTDTQYF
d_gene: TRBD1; abundance: .; v_gene: TRBV7-9; j_gene: TRBJ1-4; CDR3nt: TGTGCCAGCAGGACAGGGGGAGGTAATGAAAAACTGTTTTTT; CDR3aa: CASRTGGGNEKLFF
d_gene: TRBD2; abundance: .; v_gene: TRBV24-1; j_gene: TRBJ2-1; CDR3nt: TGTGCCACCAGTGCGAGCGGGAGTCTTGTGGAGCAGTTCTTC; CDR3aa: CATSASGSLVEQFF
d_gene: .; abundance: .; v_gene: TRBV29-1; j_gene: TRBJ1-5; CDR3nt: TGCAGCGTTGGAGACTACAATCAGCCCCAGCATTTT; CDR3aa: CSVGDYNQPQHF
d_gene: .; abundance: .; v_gene: TRBV2; j_gene: TRBJ1-2; CDR3nt: TGTGCCAGCAGCCAAACCTTACAGGGATCCTATGGCTACACCTTC; CDR3aa: CASSQTLQGSYGYTF
d_gene: TRBD1; abundance: .; v_gene: TRBV6-6; j_gene: TRBJ1-3; CDR3nt: TGTGCCAGCAACAGGGGGTCTGGAAACACCATATATTTT; CDR3aa: CASNRGSGNTIYF
d_gene: .; abundance: .; v_gene: TRBV24-1; j_gene: TRBJ1-2; CDR3nt: TGTGCCACCAGTGAGGGCGGGGAAGGGGTTTATGGCTACACCTTC; CDR3aa: CATSEGGEGVYGYTF
d_gene: TRBD2; abundance: once; v_gene: TRBV19; j_gene: TRBJ2-3; CDR3nt: TGTGCCAGTAGTCCTCTCGAGCGGGGGGGCGTAGATACGCAGTATTTT; CDR3aa: CASSPLERGGVDTQYF
d_gene: TRBD1; abundance: .; v_gene: TRBV5-4; j_gene: TRBJ2-5; CDR3nt: TGTGCCAGCAGCCATGGACAGGGAGTCCAAGAGACCCAGTACTTC; CDR3aa: CASSHGQGVQETQYF
d_gene: TRBD2; abundance: .; v_gene: TRBV11-3; j_gene: TRBJ2-5; CDR3nt: TGTGCCAACAGCACCCGACTAGCGGGGGCTCAAGAGACCCAGTACTTC; CDR3aa: CANSTRLAGAQETQYF
d_gene: .; abundance: .; v_gene: TRBV7-2; j_gene: TRBJ2-7; CDR3nt: TGTGCCAGCAGCTTAGCCCTCTCCTACGAGCAGTACTTC; CDR3aa: CASSLALSYEQYF
d_gene: TRBD2; abundance: .; v_gene: TRBV11-2; j_gene: TRBJ2-2; CDR3nt: TGTGCCAGCAGCTCCGCCCGGGGACTAGCCCTGAGGGGCACCGGGGAGCTGTTTTTT; CDR3aa: CASSSARGLALRGTGELFF
d_gene: .; abundance: .; v_gene: TRBV5-4; j_gene: TRBJ2-7; CDR3nt: TGTGCCAGCAGCCAGACGGACGGTCCAGGGTACGAGCAGTACTTC; CDR3aa: CASSQTDGPGYEQYF
d_gene: .; abundance: .; v_gene: TRBV5-4; j_gene: TRBJ2-6; CDR3nt: TGTGCCAGCAGTTGGACAAGCAACGTCCTGACTTTC; CDR3aa: CASSWTSNVLTF
d_gene: TRBD1; abundance: once; v_gene: TRBV6-2/TRBV6-3; j_gene: TRBJ1-2; CDR3nt: TGTGCCAGCAGTTACCCGGCGCGGGACAGACGCCCCTTTAACTATGGCTACACCTTC; CDR3aa: CASSYPARDRRPFNYGYTF
d_gene: TRBD1; abundance: .; v_gene: TRBV5-1; j_gene: TRBJ2-7; CDR3nt: TGCGCCAGCAGCCCGGGGACAGGGGAGTCCTACGAGCAGTACTTC; CDR3aa: CASSPGTGESYEQYF
d_gene: .; abundance: few; v_gene: TRBV28; j_gene: TRBJ2-3; CDR3nt: TGTGCCAGCAGTTACGCGCAATCTCGTCCGGGACACGGTGGGGATACGCAGTATTTT; CDR3aa: CASSYAQSRPGHGGDTQYF